This T cell receptor beta chain came from a study of T cell changes during pregnancy in multiple sclerosis. Clones were sequenced by immunoSEQ multiplex PCR, and TCRdb holds only the in-frame ones, with some missing. Among about 46,000 clones listed, under 95% were seen once. Germline CDR1 and CDR2: ENHRY and SYGVKD. There are 13 residues in the CDR3. The germline V and J ends were trimmed by 4 bases and 2 bases, with 8 bases remaining between them. The rearrangement joins TRBV10-3 to TRBJ1-2; possibly TRBD1 for D (6 bases). The source of this sequence is a female donor with multiple sclerosis, enrolled in a pregnancy study. Sequencing was performed on CD8+ T cells from peripheral blood mononuclear cells, taken in the second trimester of pregnancy. CDR3 protein: CAISADRNYGYTF. CDR3 bases: TGTGCCATCAGTGCCGACAGGAACTATGGCTACACCTTC.